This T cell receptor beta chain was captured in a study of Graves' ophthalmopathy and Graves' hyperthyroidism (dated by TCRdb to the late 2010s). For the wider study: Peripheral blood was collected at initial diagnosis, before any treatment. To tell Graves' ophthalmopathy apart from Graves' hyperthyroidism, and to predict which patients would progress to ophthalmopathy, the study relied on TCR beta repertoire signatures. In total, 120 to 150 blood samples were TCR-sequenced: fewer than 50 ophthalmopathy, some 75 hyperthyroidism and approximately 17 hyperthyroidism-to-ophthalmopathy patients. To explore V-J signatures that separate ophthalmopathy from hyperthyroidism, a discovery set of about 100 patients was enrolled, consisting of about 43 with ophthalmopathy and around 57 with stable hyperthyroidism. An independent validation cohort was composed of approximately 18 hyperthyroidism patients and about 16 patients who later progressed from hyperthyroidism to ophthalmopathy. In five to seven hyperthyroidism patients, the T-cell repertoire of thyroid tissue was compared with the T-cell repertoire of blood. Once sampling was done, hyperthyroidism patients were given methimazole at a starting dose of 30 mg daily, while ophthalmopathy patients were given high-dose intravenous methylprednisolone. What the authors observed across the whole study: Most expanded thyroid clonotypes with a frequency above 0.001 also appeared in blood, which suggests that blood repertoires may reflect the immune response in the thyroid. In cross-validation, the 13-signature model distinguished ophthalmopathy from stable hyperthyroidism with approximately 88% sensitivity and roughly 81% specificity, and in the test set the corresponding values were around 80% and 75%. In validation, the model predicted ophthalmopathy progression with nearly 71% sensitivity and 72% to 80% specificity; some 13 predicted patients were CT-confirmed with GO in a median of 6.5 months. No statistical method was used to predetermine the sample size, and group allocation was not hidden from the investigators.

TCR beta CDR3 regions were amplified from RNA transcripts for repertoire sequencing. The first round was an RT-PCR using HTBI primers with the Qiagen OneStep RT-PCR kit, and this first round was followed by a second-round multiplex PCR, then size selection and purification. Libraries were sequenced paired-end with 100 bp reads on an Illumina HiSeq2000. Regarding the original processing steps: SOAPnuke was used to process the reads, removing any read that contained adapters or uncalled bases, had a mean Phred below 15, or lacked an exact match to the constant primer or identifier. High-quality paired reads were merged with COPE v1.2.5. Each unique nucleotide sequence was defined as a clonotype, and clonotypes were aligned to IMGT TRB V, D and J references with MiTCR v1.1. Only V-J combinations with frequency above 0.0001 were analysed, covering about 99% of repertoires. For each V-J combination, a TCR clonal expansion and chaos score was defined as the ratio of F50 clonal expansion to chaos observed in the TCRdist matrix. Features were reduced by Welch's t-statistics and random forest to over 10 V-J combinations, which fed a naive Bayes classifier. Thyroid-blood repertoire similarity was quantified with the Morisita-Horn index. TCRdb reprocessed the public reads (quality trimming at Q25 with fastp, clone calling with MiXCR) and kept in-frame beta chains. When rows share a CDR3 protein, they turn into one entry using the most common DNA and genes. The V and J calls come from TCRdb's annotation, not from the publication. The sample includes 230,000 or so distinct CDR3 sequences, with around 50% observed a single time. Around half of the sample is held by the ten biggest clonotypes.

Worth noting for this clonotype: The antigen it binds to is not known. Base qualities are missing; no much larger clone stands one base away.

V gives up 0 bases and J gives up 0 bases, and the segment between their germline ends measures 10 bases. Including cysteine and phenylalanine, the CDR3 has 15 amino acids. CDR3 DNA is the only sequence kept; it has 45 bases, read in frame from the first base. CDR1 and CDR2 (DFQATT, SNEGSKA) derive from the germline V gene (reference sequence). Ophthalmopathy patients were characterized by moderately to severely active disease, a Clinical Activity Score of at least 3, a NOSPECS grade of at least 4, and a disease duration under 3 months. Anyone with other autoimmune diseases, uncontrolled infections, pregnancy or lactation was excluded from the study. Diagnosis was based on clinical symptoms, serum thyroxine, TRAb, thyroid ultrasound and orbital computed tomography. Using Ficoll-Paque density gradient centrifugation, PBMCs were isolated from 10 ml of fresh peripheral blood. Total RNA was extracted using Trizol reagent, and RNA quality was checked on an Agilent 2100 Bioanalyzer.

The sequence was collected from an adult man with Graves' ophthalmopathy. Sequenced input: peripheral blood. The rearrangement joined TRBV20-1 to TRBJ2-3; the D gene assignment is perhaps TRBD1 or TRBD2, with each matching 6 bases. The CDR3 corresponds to CSARDWGASTDTQYF. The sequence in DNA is TGCAGTGCTAGAGATTGGGGGGCCAGCACAGATACGCAGTATTTT.